A selection of T cell receptor beta chains follows, all from one sample in a study of T cells after yellow fever vaccination. TCRdb ran MiXCR on the 5' RACE reads and lists one entry per CDR3 protein. The table lists some 220,000 distinct CDR3 sequences, approximately 3% of them singletons. Sequencing used CD4+ T cells sorted from PBMCs, obtained 10 days after the yellow fever booster vaccination. The receptor source for this set is a man between 18 and 35 years old who received the YFV17D yellow fever vaccine. The CDR3 runs from the conserved cysteine through the conserved F or W. The D gene is left open where the match is weak. Clone size is shown for a subset of rows, as once, few, many or a class of expanded clone.

j_gene,v_gene,abundance,d_gene,CDR3nt,CDR3aa
TRBJ2-6,TRBV6-5,NA,NA,TGTGCCAGCAACACACCCAGCTCTGGGGCCAACGTCCTGACTTTC,CASNTPSSGANVLTF
TRBJ2-5,TRBV7-2,many,NA,TGTGCCAGCAGCATTAATCTTCCCGTTTCGGAGACCCAGTACTTC,CASSINLPVSETQYF
TRBJ1-5,TRBV7-2,many,TRBD1,TGTGCCAGCAGCTTAGATGCAGGGGGAGGACAGCCCCAGCATTTT,CASSLDAGGGQPQHF
TRBJ2-3,TRBV6-5,many,NA,TGTGCCAGCAGTGTGGACACACACACAGATACGCAGTATTTT,CASSVDTHTDTQYF
TRBJ2-3,TRBV6-2/TRBV6-3,NA,NA,TGTGCCAGCCGCCCCGGCAGGGGCAGGAGCACAGATACGCAGTATTTT,CASRPGRGRSTDTQYF
TRBJ2-1,TRBV20-1,many,TRBD1,TGCAGTGCTCGCCCCGACAGGGATACGGATGAGCAGTTCTTC,CSARPDRDTDEQFF
TRBJ2-2,TRBV19,few,NA,TGTGCCAGTAGTTCCCCAGGGAAGATCACCGGGGAGCTGTTTTTT,CASSSPGKITGELFF
TRBJ2-7,TRBV3-1,few,NA,TGTGCCAGCAGCCAAGGTTTCTCCCCTTACGAGCAGTACTTC,CASSQGFSPYEQYF
TRBJ1-4,TRBV11-2,few,NA,TGTGCCAGCAGCTTGGGGCCTAGGGGTTCTAATGAAAAACTGTTTTTT,CASSLGPRGSNEKLFF
TRBJ2-5,TRBV24-1,many,NA,TGTGCCACCAGTGATTTTCGGGGGCTCGACCAAGAGACCCAGTACTTC,CATSDFRGLDQETQYF